A single sample is the source of the 8 T cell receptor beta chains below, sequenced in a study of molecular identifiers for immune sequencing clone quantification. Each CDR3 protein is one row after TCRdb ran MiXCR on the PCR reads. The sample holds about 68,000 distinct CDR3 sequences, 15% to 20% seen once. The sample consisted of naive CD8+ T cells from blood, with Jurkat cell RNA spiked in. The subset: FACS-sorted CD8+CD4-CCR7+CD45RA+ naive T cells. The receptor set was obtained from a human donor in good health. Some libraries in this study had Jurkat cell RNA spiked in.

To note about this clonotype: One base away lies a much larger clone, so this may be a sequencing read error. The chain is built from TRBV11-2 and TRBJ2-1; D may be TRBD2 (5 bases). Per germline, CDR1 SGHAT and CDR2 FQNNGV. With 1 base removed from V and 4 bases from J, the gap between germline ends came to 14 bases. The CDR3 covers 16 residues. CDR3 DNA sequence: TGTGCCAGCAGCTTAGGGCCGACTGGCGGGTACAATGAGCAGTTCTTC. Translated: CASSLGPTGGYNEQFF.

In this sample, this clonotype turned up a few times. The chain couples TRBV4-3 to TRBJ2-1, with D perhaps matching TRBD2 (6 bases). Germline CDR1 LGHNA, CDR2 YSLEER. The CDR3 covers 16 residues. V was trimmed by 0 bases and J by 8 bases, leaving 17 bases between them. In DNA form, the CDR3 reads TGCGCCAGCAGCCAAGAGAGTACGGCGGGGTACTATGAGCAGTTCTTC. Its protein product is CASSQESTAGYYEQFF.

In the case of this clonotype: A clone one base away is much larger, so this may be a read error. The genes are TRBV10-2 and TRBJ2-1; 12 positions agree with TRBD2. The CDR3 runs 16 residues. Germline loops: CDR1 WSHSY, CDR2 SAAADI. The CDR3 DNA sequence: TGCGCCGGCAGTGAGTGGCGACTAGCGGGAGTCAGTGAGCAGTTCTTC. It yields the protein CAGSEWRLAGVSEQFF.

As regards this clonotype: Given a much more abundant clone one base away, this may be a read error. This chain links TRBV14 with TRBJ2-1, with a tentative D call TRBD1 (6 bases). From germline, CDR1 is SGHDN and CDR2 FVKESK. The CDR3 sequence is 13 residues long. The CDR3 DNA reads as TGTGCCAGCAGATCTCTAGGGGACAATGGGCAGTTCTTC. Translation: CASRSLGDNGQFF.

The sample holds many counts of this clonotype. The gene calls are TRBV29-1 and TRBJ2-5; possible D gene TRBD1, 5 bases. V lost 7 bases and J 4 bases, leaving 16 bases between the germline ends. Germline CDR1 is SQVTM and CDR2 is ANQGSEA. CDR3 length: 13 residues. As DNA, the CDR3 is TGCAGCGCAACTCCGATCCAGGGAGAGACCCAGTACTTC. Protein product: CSATPIQGETQYF.

The gene calls are TRBV19 and TRBJ1-2; no reliable D call. CDR1 LNHDA and CDR2 SQIVND come from the germline V gene (reference sequence). This CDR3 comprises 13 residues. With 5 bases removed from V and 4 bases from J, the gap between germline ends came to 11 bases. CDR3 bases: TGTGCCAGTAGTTTCCCTACTAGCTATGGCTACACCTTC. Translating gives CASSFPTSYGYTF.

This clonotype was seen repeatedly, ten times or more. This chain uses TRBV27 with TRBJ2-7, with D unclear. This CDR3 comprises 14 residues. Trimming shortened V by 1 base and J by 0 bases, and 7 bases separated the two germline ends. Germline V gene sequence: CDR1 MNHEY, CDR2 SMNVEV (reference sequence). The CDR3 nucleotides read TGTGCCAGCAGTTTATACAAGTACTCCTACGAGCAGTACTTC. Translation: CASSLYKYSYEQYF.

The rearrangement uses TRBV6-1 and TRBJ2-1, with D unresolved. The CDR3 loop spans 15 amino acids. In germline, CDR1 is MNHNS, CDR2 SASEGT. V was trimmed by 2 bases and J by 0 bases, leaving 8 bases between them. CDR3 in DNA: TGTGCCAGCAGTGAATTCGAGGACTCCTACAATGAGCAGTTCTTC. Its translation is CASSEFEDSYNEQFF.